These 27 T cell receptor beta chains were all obtained from the same sample, sequenced in a study of low-dose radiotherapy and immunotherapy resistance in tumors. Primers used for first-strand cDNA, a TRAV- and TRBV-specific set, covered both alpha and beta chains. Amplification of TCRs used a constant-region primer and V-primer adapter for approximately 19 PCR cycles. A single record per CDR3 protein comes from TCRdb applying MiXCR to the reads. Of around 99,000 distinct CDR3 sequences listed, roughly 9% are singletons. As for time point: before trial treatment. The sequencing used PBMCs, collected before treatment. Receptors originate from a male donor with prostate cancer.

This clonotype has a count of ten or more. V gene TRBV28 combines with J gene TRBJ1-5, with 8 nucleotides matching TRBD1. The V gene's germline CDR1 is MDHEN and CDR2 SYDVKM. The CDR3 has 12 amino acids. Trimming at V came to 10 bases and at J to 7 bases, leaving 6 bases not matched to a gene. The CDR3 here is CAIRTGWQPQHF. The CDR3 nucleotides are TGTGCCATCCGGACAGGGTGGCAGCCCCAGCATTTT.

This clonotype was observed at least ten times. This chain connects TRBV11-2 to TRBJ2-1; D is unresolved. With 7 bases removed from V and 3 bases from J, the gap between germline ends came to 13 bases. CDR1 SGHAT and CDR2 FQNNGV come from the germline V gene. The CDR3 has 14 residues. CDR3 sequence: CASTLRRGYNEQFF. The CDR3 nucleotides read TGTGCCAGCACCCTCCGGCGAGGCTACAATGAGCAGTTCTTC.

Remarks on this clonotype: A read error may be the cause here, since a much bigger clone is one base away. This rearrangement joins TRBV19 to TRBJ2-4; D ambiguous. Germline CDR1 is LNHDA and CDR2 is SQIVND (reference sequence). This CDR3 spans 17 amino acids. The CDR3 sequence: CTSSSDVLRRQRNIQYF. The CDR3, as DNA: TGTACCAGTAGTAGTGATGTACTCCGGAGACAACGAAACATTCAGTACTTC. Filled out from reference TRBV19 and TRBJ2-4, the complete variable domain reads DGGITQSPKYLFRKEGQNVTLSCEQNLNHDAMYWYRQDPGQGLRLIYYSQIVNDFQKGDIAEGYSVSREKKESFPLTVTSAQKNPTAFYLCTSSSDVLRRQRNIQYFGAGTRLSVL.

This clonotype was counted ten times or more. CDR3 region: CASSPTVGPDTQYF. DNA of the CDR3: TGTGCCAGTAGTCCCACGGTCGGACCAGATACGCAGTATTTT. This chain uses TRBV19 with TRBJ2-3, with D unresolved. Trimming took 5 bases from V and 4 from J, leaving 13 bases between them. The CDR3 is 14 amino acids. The V gene's germline CDR1 is LNHDA and CDR2 SQIVND (reference sequence).

This clonotype was counted many times. The chain has TRBV7-9 and TRBJ1-2; no firm D call. The CDR3 spans 12 residues. The germline V gene has CDR1 SEHNR and CDR2 FQNEAQ (reference sequence). V dropped 7 bases and J dropped 2 bases, with 8 bases sitting between them. The CDR3: CASNTGNYGYTF. The CDR3, as DNA: TGTGCCAGCAACACCGGGAACTATGGCTACACCTTC.

Many counts were recorded for this clonotype. This chain links TRBV18 with TRBJ2-7, with TRBD1 matching 7 bases. V was clipped by 0 bases and J by 3 bases; unmatched bases: 2. CDR3 length: 14 amino acids. Germline CDR1 KGHSH, CDR2 LQKENI. The CDR3 DNA follows: TGTGCCAGCTCACCACCGGCAGGGGGCTACGAGCAGTACTTC. This translates into CASSPPAGGYEQYF.

This clonotype has at least ten counts. The gene calls are TRBV7-9 and TRBJ1-1; D gene uncertain. The germline V and J ends were trimmed by 3 bases and 1 base, with 6 bases remaining between them. This CDR3 region has 13 residues. The germline V gene has CDR1 SEHNR and CDR2 FQNEAQ (reference sequence). The CDR3 here is CASSFNQNTEAFF. Written as DNA, the CDR3 is TGTGCCAGCAGCTTCAACCAGAACACTGAAGCTTTCTTT. Variable domain in full (rest from reference TRBV7-9 and TRBJ1-1): DTGVSQNPRHKITKRGQNVTFRCDPISEHNRLYWYRQTLGQGPEFLTYFQNEAQLEKSRLLSDRFSAERPKGSFSTLEIQRTEQGDSAMYLCASSFNQNTEAFFGQGTRLTVV.

The chain combines TRBV27 with TRBJ2-7; the D gene is possibly TRBD1 (5 bases). Germline CDR1 is MNHEY and CDR2 is SMNVEV (reference sequence). The length of the CDR3 is 13 residues. The V and J ends lost 8 bases and 6 bases respectively, with 17 bases between them. The CDR3 protein is CASGSTTVREQYF. As DNA, the CDR3 is TGTGCCAGCGGATCGACGACAGTGCGCGAGCAGTACTTC.

This clonotype was found many times. The CDR3 DNA reads as TGCAGTGCTAGTACTTCCGGGACAGTGTACGAGCAGTACTTC. Amino acids: CSASTSGTVYEQYF. The V gene is TRBV20-1, the J gene TRBJ2-7, with TRBD1 matching over 7 bases. Germline V lookup: CDR1 DFQATT, CDR2 SNEGSKA (reference sequence). With V trimmed by 3 bases and J by 4 bases, 9 bases remained unmatched. The CDR3 covers 14 residues.

At least ten counts were recorded for this clonotype. This chain links TRBV30 with TRBJ2-3; D remains unclear. This CDR3 is 14 amino acids long. Trimming stripped 3 bases from V and 2 bases from J, with 12 bases between. In germline, CDR1 is GTSNPN, CDR2 SVGIG (reference sequence). CDR3 nucleotides: TGTGCCTGGAGCCCAGGCAGAGCCACAGATACGCAGTATTTT. This encodes CAWSPGRATDTQYF.

This clonotype was counted ten times or more. The chain has TRBV20-1 and TRBJ1-5; possibly TRBD1 for D (5 bases). Trimming removed 5 bases at V and 6 bases at J, with 23 bases between. This CDR3 has 16 amino acids. Germline CDR1 is DFQATT and CDR2 is SNEGSKA (reference sequence). The CDR3 reads CSARPLTADRVQPQHF. CDR3 bases: TGCAGTGCTCGACCTTTGACAGCGGATAGAGTTCAGCCCCAGCATTTT.

This clonotype was recorded at least ten times. The chain links TRBV19 to TRBJ1-1; D remains ambiguous. The V and J ends lost 5 bases and 6 bases respectively, with 13 bases between them. The CDR3 sequence is 13 residues long. Germline CDR1 LNHDA, CDR2 SQIVND (reference sequence). The CDR3 region has the DNA TGTGCCAGTAGTTGGGAAGGGCGGGCTGAAGCTTTCTTT. As protein: CASSWEGRAEAFF.

This clonotype showed up many times. The V call is TRBV12-3 or TRBV12-4, the J call TRBJ1-1; no clear D. The CDR3 contains 11 residues. Trimming shortened V by 5 bases and J by 8 bases, and 9 bases separated the two germline ends. The CDR3 coding sequence is TGTGCCAGCAGTCTCGAGTGGGAAGCTTTCTTT. It specifies CASSLEWEAFF.

At least ten counts were recorded for this clonotype. The DNA of the CDR3 is TGCAGCGCCTCGGACTGGAATTCCTACGAGCAGTACTTC. Translated: CSASDWNSYEQYF. V and J are TRBV29-1 and TRBJ2-7; weak D call: TRBD2 (5 bases). This CDR3 spans 13 amino acids. Germline loops: CDR1 SQVTM, CDR2 ANQGSEA. With 7 bases removed from V and 1 base from J, the gap between germline ends came to 14 bases.

This clonotype was recorded many times. The J gene is TRBJ2-1, the V gene TRBV14; tentatively, D is TRBD2 (6 bases). This CDR3 has 16 residues. V gave up 4 bases and J gave up 9 bases, with 22 bases separating them. Germline assignment: CDR1 SGHDN and CDR2 FVKESK. This chain's CDR3 is CASSPSSAPLKGEQFF. The CDR3, as DNA: TGTGCCAGCAGCCCCTCTAGCGCACCACTAAAGGGTGAGCAGTTCTTC.

This clonotype has a count of ten or more. CDR3 nucleotides: TGTGCCAGTAAAACAAGCGGGAGTAGAACAGAGACCCAGTACTTC. Residues: CASKTSGSRTETQYF. This chain joins TRBV19 and TRBJ2-5; 8 nucleotides align to TRBD2. The CDR3 is 15 amino acids. Germline trimming cut 7 bases from V and 4 bases from J; bases unmatched to any gene: 11. The germline V gene encodes CDR1 LNHDA and CDR2 SQIVND (reference sequence).

This chain uses TRBV27 with TRBJ1-1, with D maybe TRBD1 (6 bases). Trimming left V 2 bases short and J 3 bases short, with 10 bases between. Germline-derived CDR1 and CDR2 are MNHEY and SMNVEV (reference sequence). The CDR3 is 14 amino acids. CDR3 coding DNA: TGTGCCAGCAGTTTACAGGGGAGTTACACTGAAGCTTTCTTT. Translation gives CASSLQGSYTEAFF.

This clonotype occurred many times. The chain couples TRBV5-1 to TRBJ1-5; D might be TRBD1 (6 bases). Trimming stripped 1 base from V and 7 bases from J, with 9 bases between. The CDR3 sequence is 13 residues long. CDR1 is SGHRS and CDR2 is YFSETQ in the germline V gene. CDR3 in DNA: TGCGCCAGCAGCTTGACAGGGACACAGCCCCAGCATTTT. Translating gives CASSLTGTQPQHF.

This clonotype occurred many times. The chain is built from TRBV24-1 and TRBJ1-5, with 7 bases aligning to TRBD1. From germline, CDR1 is KGHDR and CDR2 SFDVKD. This CDR3 is built from 13 residues. J gave up 1 base and V 9 bases, and 2 bases lay outside the gene matches. The CDR3 region is CATEGASNQPQHF. CDR3 DNA: TGTGCCACCGAGGGGGCGAGCAATCAGCCCCAGCATTTT.

This clonotype was seen repeatedly, ten times or more. The V and J genes are TRBV6-1 and TRBJ2-1; a weak D match, TRBD2 (5 bases). Germline V gene sequence: CDR1 MNHNS, CDR2 SASEGT. The V end lost 8 bases, the J end lost 6 bases, and 20 bases lay between the germline ends. The CDR3 is 15 amino acids. In DNA form, the CDR3 reads TGTGCCAGCTTGGGCAGACGCCCTAGCCCCAATGAGCAGTTCTTC. Residues: CASLGRRPSPNEQFF.

As to this clonotype: A far larger clone differs by one base, so this is likely a read error. The genes are TRBV28 and TRBJ2-7; 7 nucleotides agree with TRBD2. J lost 7 bases, V lost 9 bases, and 18 bases had no gene match. The CDR3 consists of 15 residues. CDR1 is MDHEN, CDR2 SYDVKM, per germline. CDR3 coding DNA: TGTGCCAGTCCCCCAACAGCGGGAAGGTACAATGAGCAGTACTTC. Encoded protein: CASPPTAGRYNEQYF.

In its sample, this clonotype was seen a few times. This chain connects TRBV18 to TRBJ2-2; the D gene is possibly TRBD2 (5 bases). Looked up from germline, CDR1 is KGHSH and CDR2 is LQKENI. This CDR3 spans 15 amino acids. V was cut by 3 bases and J by 7 bases, with 15 bases left in between. CDR3 sequence: CASSPGLSRGGELFF. CDR3 DNA: TGTGCCAGCTCACCTGGACTGTCGAGAGGCGGGGAGCTGTTTTTT. The full variable domain, in which reference TRBV18 and TRBJ2-2 provide the parts outside the CDR3, is NAGVMQNPRHLVRRRGQEARLRCSPMKGHSHVYWYRQLPEEGLKFMVYLQKENIIDESGMPKERFSAEFPKEGPSILRIQQVVRGDSAAYFCASSPGLSRGGELFFGEGSRLTVL.

This clonotype was observed many times. The chain joins TRBV28 to TRBJ1-1; D remains ambiguous. Trimming took 3 bases from V and 4 from J, leaving 12 bases between them. This CDR3 has 14 amino acids. CDR1 and CDR2 from the germline V gene are MDHEN and SYDVKM. Here the CDR3 reads CASSFRGFLTEAFF. In nucleotides, the CDR3 is TGTGCCAGCAGTTTTCGGGGATTCCTCACTGAAGCTTTCTTT.

This clonotype was recorded at least ten times. The V and J genes are TRBV2 and TRBJ2-1; a weak D match, TRBD2 (10 bases). CDR3 length: 15 amino acids. The germline gives CDR1 SNHLY, CDR2 FYNNEI. With 6 bases removed from V and 14 bases from J, the gap between germline ends came to 26 bases. CDR3 DNA: TGTGCCAGCAGGGGACAGGGTTCTAGCGGGAGTTTTGAGTTCTTC. As protein: CASRGQGSSGSFEFF.

In its sample, this clonotype was seen many times. The rearrangement uses TRBV6-2 or TRBV6-3 and TRBJ1-5, with a tentative D call TRBD1 (5 bases). Deletions cut 0 bases from V and 0 bases from J, with 12 bases between. Germline loops: CDR1 MNHEY, CDR2 SVGEGT. This CDR3 spans 17 amino acids. The DNA for the CDR3 is TGTGCCAGCAGTTACTCGACGGGACCAACTAGCAATCAGCCCCAGCATTTT. Protein: CASSYSTGPTSNQPQHF.

There are many counts of this clonotype. The chain recombines TRBV27 with TRBJ1-1; no firm D call. The V and J ends lost 0 bases and 0 bases respectively, with 8 bases between them. The CDR3 is 15 amino acids. The germline V gene has CDR1 MNHEY and CDR2 SMNVEV (reference sequence). The CDR3 is CASSLSFNMNTEAFF. For the CDR3, the DNA is TGTGCCAGCAGTTTATCGTTTAACATGAACACTGAAGCTTTCTTT.

This clonotype was observed at least ten times. The rearrangement links TRBV10-3 to TRBJ2-1, with 10 bases aligning to TRBD1. In germline, CDR1 is ENHRY, CDR2 SYGVKD. The ends lost 6 bases at V and 8 bases at J; junction bases unmatched: 7. This CDR3 region has 14 residues. The CDR3 DNA follows: TGTGCCATCAGGCCGGGACAGGGGAAGGATGAGCAGTTCTTC. Protein sequence: CAIRPGQGKDEQFF.